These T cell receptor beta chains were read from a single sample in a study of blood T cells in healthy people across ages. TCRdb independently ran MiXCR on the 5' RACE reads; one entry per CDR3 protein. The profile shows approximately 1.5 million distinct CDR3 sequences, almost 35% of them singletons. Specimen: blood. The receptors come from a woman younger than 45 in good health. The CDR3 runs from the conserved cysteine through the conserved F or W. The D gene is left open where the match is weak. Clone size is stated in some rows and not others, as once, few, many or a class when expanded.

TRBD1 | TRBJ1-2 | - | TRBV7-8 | CASSGYRGFDYGYTF | TGTGCCAGCAGCGGATACAGGGGATTTGACTATGGCTACACCTTC
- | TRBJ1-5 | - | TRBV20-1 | CSATGRYSNQPQHF | TGCAGCGCCACAGGCAGATATAGCAATCAGCCCCAGCATTTT
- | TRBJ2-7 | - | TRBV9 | CASSTHFLGEDEQYF | TGTGCCAGCAGCACCCACTTCCTCGGGGAGGACGAGCAGTACTTC
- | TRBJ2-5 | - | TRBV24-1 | CATSEQGLAQYF | TGTGCCACCAGTGAGCAAGGGTTGGCGCAGTACTTC
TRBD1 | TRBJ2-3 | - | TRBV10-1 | CASSDRGSGDTQYF | TGCGCCAGCAGTGACAGGGGGTCCGGCGATACGCAGTATTTT
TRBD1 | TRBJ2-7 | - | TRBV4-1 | CPSSYRGQTPGDEQYF | TGCCCCAGCAGCTACCGGGGACAGACTCCCGGGGACGAGCAGTACTTC
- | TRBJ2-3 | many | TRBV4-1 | CATGETDTQYF | TGCGCCACCGGGGAGACAGATACGCAGTATTTT
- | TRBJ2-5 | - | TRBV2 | CASSEGLWELQETQYF | TGTGCCAGCAGTGAAGGTCTCTGGGAATTACAGGAGACCCAGTACTTC
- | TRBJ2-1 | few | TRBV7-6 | CASSLGSRTHSYNEQFF | TGTGCCAGCAGCTTAGGTTCTCGCACCCACTCCTACAATGAGCAGTTCTTC
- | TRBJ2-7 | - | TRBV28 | CASLGGTDIYEQYF | TGTGCCAGCTTAGGGGGGACGGATATATACGAGCAGTACTTC
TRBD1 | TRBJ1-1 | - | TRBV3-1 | CASSQYSSRGPDTGTEAFF | TGTGCCAGCAGCCAATATAGCTCCAGGGGGCCCGACACAGGAACTGAAGCTTTCTTT
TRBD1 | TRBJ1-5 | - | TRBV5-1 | CASNAWTGVDQPQHF | TGCGCCAGCAACGCATGGACAGGCGTAGATCAGCCCCAGCATTTT
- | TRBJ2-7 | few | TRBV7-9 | CASSLAGGRGASYEQYF | TGTGCCAGCAGCTTAGCGGGAGGCAGAGGGGCTTCCTACGAGCAGTACTTC
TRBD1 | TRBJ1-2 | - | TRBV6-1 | CASTRGQGEHGYTF | TGTGCCAGCACCCGAGGACAGGGTGAACATGGCTACACCTTC
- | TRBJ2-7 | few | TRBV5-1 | CASSLPTGSSYEQYF | TGCGCCAGCAGCTTGCCTACAGGTAGCTCCTACGAGCAGTACTTC
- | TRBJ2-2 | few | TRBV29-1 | CSVAAGTGELFF | TGCAGCGTTGCTGCAGGGACCGGGGAGCTGTTTTTT
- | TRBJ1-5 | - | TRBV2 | CASRTLTNNQPQHF | TGTGCCAGCCGGACACTCACGAACAATCAGCCCCAGCATTTT
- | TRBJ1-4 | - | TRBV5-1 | CASRRDAGGTNEKLFF | TGCGCCAGCAGGAGGGACGCCGGGGGAACTAATGAAAAACTGTTTTTT
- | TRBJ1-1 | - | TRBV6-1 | CASSDRPYGSTEAFF | TGTGCCAGCAGTGACCGACCTTACGGGAGCACTGAAGCTTTCTTT
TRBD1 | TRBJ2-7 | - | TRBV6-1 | CASSPQPRQGRYEQYF | TGTGCCAGCAGTCCCCAACCCCGACAGGGGAGGTACGAGCAGTACTTC
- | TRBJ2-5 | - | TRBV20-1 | CSAPRSLQETQYF | TGCAGTGCACCGAGGTCGCTCCAAGAGACCCAGTACTTC
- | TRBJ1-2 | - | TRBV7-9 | CASSWGQIYGYTF | TGTGCCAGCAGCTGGGGGCAGATCTATGGCTACACCTTC
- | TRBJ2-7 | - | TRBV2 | CASLSGRYEQYF | TGTGCCAGCCTTTCCGGCCGCTACGAGCAGTACTTC
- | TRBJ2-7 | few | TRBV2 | CASNSRVSNEQYF | TGTGCCAGCAATTCCAGGGTATCAAACGAGCAGTACTTC
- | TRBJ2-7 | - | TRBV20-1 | CSAINTRDSYEQYF | TGCAGTGCCATAAACACCAGAGACTCCTACGAGCAGTACTTC
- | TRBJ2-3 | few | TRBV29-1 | CSVTGPRTDTQYF | TGCAGCGTGACCGGTCCTCGCACAGATACGCAGTATTTT
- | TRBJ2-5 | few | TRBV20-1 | CSARGVGGHQETQYF | TGCAGTGCTAGAGGGGTTGGAGGACATCAAGAGACCCAGTACTTC
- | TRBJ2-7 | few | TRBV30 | CACSKGAYEQYF | TGTGCCTGCAGTAAGGGTGCCTACGAGCAGTACTTC
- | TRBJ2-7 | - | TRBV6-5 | CASSYTRQVGEQYF | TGTGCCAGCAGTTACACCCGGCAAGTCGGGGAGCAGTACTTC
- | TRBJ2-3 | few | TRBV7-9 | CASSFSEFKDTQYF | TGTGCCAGCAGTTTTAGCGAATTCAAAGATACGCAGTATTTT
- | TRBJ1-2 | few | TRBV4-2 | CASSQDPGALNYGYTF | TGTGCCAGCAGCCAAGATCCGGGGGCGCTGAACTATGGCTACACCTTC
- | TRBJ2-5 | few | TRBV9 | CASSKGLKETQYF | TGTGCCAGCAGCAAGGGGCTTAAAGAGACCCAGTACTTC
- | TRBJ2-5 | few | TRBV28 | CASSLWDRRETQYF | TGTGCCAGCAGTTTATGGGACAGACGAGAGACCCAGTACTTC
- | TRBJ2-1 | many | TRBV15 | CATSTTAQGQQFF | TGTGCCACCAGCACCACGGCCCAGGGGCAGCAGTTCTTC
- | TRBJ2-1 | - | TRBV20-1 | CSARGHRDYNEQFF | TGCAGTGCCAGAGGGCACAGGGACTACAATGAGCAGTTCTTC
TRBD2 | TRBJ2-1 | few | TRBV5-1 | CASSFPTSGSLNFYNEQFF | TGCGCCAGCAGCTTTCCGACTAGCGGGAGCCTTAACTTCTACAATGAGCAGTTCTTC
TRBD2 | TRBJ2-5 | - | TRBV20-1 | CSASGLAVGTQYF | TGCAGTGCTAGTGGACTAGCGGTTGGGACCCAGTACTTC
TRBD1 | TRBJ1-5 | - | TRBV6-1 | CASSELPGGWKPQHF | TGTGCCAGCAGTGAATTGCCAGGGGGGTGGAAGCCCCAGCATTTT
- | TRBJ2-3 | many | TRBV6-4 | CASSDSTGTDTQYF | TGTGCCAGCAGTGACTCTACGGGCACAGATACGCAGTATTTT